Sequencing of this T cell receptor beta chain was carried out in a study (dated by TCRdb to the mid-2010s). In terms of the full investigation: The study tested whether tumor-infiltrating Tregs in breast cancer are recruited from blood Tregs or converted in situ from other CD4+ T cell subsets. The investigation overall reported the following: The TCR gene usage of tumor memory CD4+ T cells clustered together with blood and lymph node memory CD4+ cells and with lymph node naive CD4+ cells. The larger-cohort validation was restricted to a single TCR beta V-J rearrangement rather than whole repertoires. Tumor-infiltrating Treg TCR alpha and beta sequences overlapped most with tumor naive CD4+ T cells, then with blood naive CD4+ T cells.

Amplification of full-length TCR variable regions was done by 5' RACE PCR using constant-region reverse primers, and this step was followed by semi-nested PCR with Nested Universal Primer A. The ReliaPrep RNA Cell Miniprep System was used to extract total RNA, which was then reverse transcribed into 5'RACE-ready cDNA with the SMARTer RACE 5'/3' Kit. Multiplex adaptors were used to barcode the full-length TCR alpha and beta libraries, which were then sequenced on an Illumina MiSeq. The paper's processing steps were these. For each of nine subset-tissue groups, sequencing data from the five patients were pooled, and the groups were then compared using unsupervised clustering of TCR gene usage. The Morisita-Horn index was used to calculate repertoire similarity, with shared sequences weighted according to their contribution to each repertoire. TCRdb reworked the public reads: Q25 trimming with fastp, MiXCR clone assembly, productive beta chains retained. Every distinct CDR3 protein forms one entry, paired with its most common genes and DNA. It is TCRdb's table, rather than the study itself, that gives the V and J calls and clone size. The sample profile shows under 35,000 distinct CDR3 sequences; approximately 24% of them were found once. More than 3.5% of the sample belongs to the ten largest clones.

The germline V gene (reference sequence) gives CDR1 as SGHAT and CDR2 as FQDESV. V is cut by 5 bases and J by 4 bases, and the space between the germline ends is 8 bases. The CDR3 runs 13 residues from the cysteine to the phenylalanine. Only the CDR3 region is kept as DNA, spanning 39 bases read in frame from base 1. A note on this clonotype: Its recognized antigen is unknown. There are no base qualities to consult, and no much larger clone falls within one base.

The memory CD4+ T cell population was isolated based on a CD4+CD45RO+CD25- phenotype. Tregs, naive and memory CD4+ T cells from tumor, blood and ipsilateral draining lymph nodes of five breast cancer patients underwent full-length TCR alpha and beta sequencing. Ficoll density gradient centrifugation was used to isolate mononuclear cells from either lymph nodes or roughly 50 ml of peripheral blood. FACS confirmed that the sorted cell populations were more than 90% pure. The specimen sequenced was memory CD4+ T cells sorted from blood. Per the publication, the cell subset or site label means: memory CD4+ T cells, CD4+CD45RO+CD25-. The rearrangement joined TRBV11-1 to TRBJ2-2; TRBD1 might be the D gene, on 5 matching bases. The receptor was derived from a female donor with breast cancer. The CDR3 here reads CASSRQSTGELFF. The sequence in DNA is TGTGCCAGCAGCCGACAGAGCACCGGGGAGCTGTTTTTT.